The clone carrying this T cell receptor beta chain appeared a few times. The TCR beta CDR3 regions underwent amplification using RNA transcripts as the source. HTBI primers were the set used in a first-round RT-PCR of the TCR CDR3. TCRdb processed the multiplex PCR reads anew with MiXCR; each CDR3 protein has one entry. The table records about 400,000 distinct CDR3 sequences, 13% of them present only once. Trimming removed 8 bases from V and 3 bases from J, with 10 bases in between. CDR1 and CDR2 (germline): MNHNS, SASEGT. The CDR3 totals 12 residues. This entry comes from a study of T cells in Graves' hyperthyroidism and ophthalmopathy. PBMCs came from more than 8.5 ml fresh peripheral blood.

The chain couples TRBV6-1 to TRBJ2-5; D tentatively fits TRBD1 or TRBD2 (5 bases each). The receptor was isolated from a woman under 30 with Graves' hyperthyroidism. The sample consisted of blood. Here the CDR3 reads CASGGGEETQYF. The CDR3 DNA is TGTGCCAGCGGTGGGGGAGAAGAGACCCAGTACTTC.